The text below deals with one TCR beta chain. Its matching antigen is unknown. This entry comes from a study of post-analysis software for immune sequencing data. The wider study: Relapsing-remitting, secondary progressive and progressive-relapsing forms made up the multiple sclerosis disease courses. Study-wide results and caveats: About five TRBV segments occurring more often in patients than controls included TRBV5-6, TRBV5-1 and TRBV20-1. F-measure co-clustering was strong for batch-matched samples. Compared against controls, patients with multiple sclerosis displayed significantly lower normalized Chao1 diversity.

The TCR beta cDNA libraries contained unique molecular identifiers. T cells numbering roughly 0.9 to 10 million yielded cDNA molecules that totaled approximately 500,000. TCRdb ran MiXCR on the PCR reads and lists one entry per CDR3 protein. The data hold roughly 650,000 distinct CDR3 sequences, with roughly three fifths observed a single time. The germline V gene has CDR1 LNHDA and CDR2 SQIVND (reference sequence). V was cut by 6 bases and J by 6 bases, with 12 bases left in between. CDR3 length: 13 amino acids. The clonotype was recovered from a girl aged 2 to 9 with multiple sclerosis. Sequencing was performed on blood. The rearrangement uses TRBV19 and TRBJ2-1; D tentatively reads TRBD1 or TRBD2 (5 bases each). The CDR3 DNA follows: TGTGCCAGTAGGAACCAGGGAGTCAATGAGCAGTTCTTC. Protein product: CASRNQGVNEQFF.